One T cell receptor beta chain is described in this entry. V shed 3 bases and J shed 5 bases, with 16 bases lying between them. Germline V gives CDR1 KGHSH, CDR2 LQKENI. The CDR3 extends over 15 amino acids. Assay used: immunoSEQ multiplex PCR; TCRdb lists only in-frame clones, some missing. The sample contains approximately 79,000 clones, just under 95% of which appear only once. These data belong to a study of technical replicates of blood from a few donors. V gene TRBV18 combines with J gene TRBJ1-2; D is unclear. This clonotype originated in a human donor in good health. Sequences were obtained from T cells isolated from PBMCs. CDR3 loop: CASSPTRFEQYGYTF. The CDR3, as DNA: TGTGCCAGCTCACCGACCAGGTTCGAACAATATGGCTACACCTTC.